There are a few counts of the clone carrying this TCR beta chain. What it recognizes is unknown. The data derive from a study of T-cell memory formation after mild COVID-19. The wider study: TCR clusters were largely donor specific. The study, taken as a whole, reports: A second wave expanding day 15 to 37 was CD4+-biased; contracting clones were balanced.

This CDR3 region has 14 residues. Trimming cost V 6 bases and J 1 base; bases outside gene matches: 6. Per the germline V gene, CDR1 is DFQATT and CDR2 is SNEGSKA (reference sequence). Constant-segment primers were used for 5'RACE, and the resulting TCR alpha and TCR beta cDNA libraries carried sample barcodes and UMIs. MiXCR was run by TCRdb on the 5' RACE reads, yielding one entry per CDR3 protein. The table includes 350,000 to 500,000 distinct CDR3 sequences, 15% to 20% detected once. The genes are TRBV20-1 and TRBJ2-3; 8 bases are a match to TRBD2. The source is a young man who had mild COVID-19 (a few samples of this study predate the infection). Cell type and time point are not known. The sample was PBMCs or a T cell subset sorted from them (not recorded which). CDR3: CSAVAGGGTDTQYF. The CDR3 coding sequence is TGCAGTGCGGTCGCGGGGGGAGGCACAGATACGCAGTATTTT.